What follows describes a single T cell receptor (beta chain). How the authors handled the data: Estimated nucleated cell counts came from reference gene primer amplification. The repertoire was sequenced with immunoSEQ multiplex PCR; TCRdb's copy has only in-frame clones and lacks some. Clone size and the V and J calls come from that table; the DNA yielded D and trimming. Altogether fewer than 30,000 clones are present, around 74% being singletons, with the ten largest covering almost 8%. The sample originates from a study of blood T cell repertoires in COVID-19. Study as a whole: COVID-19 samples, acute and convalescent, were from the United States, Italy and Spain. PBMCs, B-cell-depleted T cells, or T cells provided the cDNA or gDNA that made up the material.

Unmatched junction bases numbered 13, after V lost 3 bases and J lost 0 bases. The CDR3 is 18 amino acids. Germline CDR1 is SGHTA and CDR2 is FQGNSA. The chain links TRBV7-2 to TRBJ2-7; TRBD1 matches at 8 bases. Input material: peripheral blood. The TCR originated in a woman aged 65 to 85 with active or convalescent COVID-19. The CDR3 loop is CASSFPSGTGYLSYEQYF. CDR3 DNA: TGTGCCAGCAGCTTCCCGTCCGGGACAGGCTACCTCTCCTACGAGCAGTACTTC.